This T cell receptor beta chain was profiled in a study of blood T cell repertoires in COVID-19. Study details: Collection of acute and convalescent COVID-19 samples took place in the United States, Italy and Spain. Sources were T cells, B-cell-depleted T cells, or PBMCs; the material itself was cDNA or gDNA.

The germline V gene has CDR1 SGHDT and CDR2 YYEEEE. Trimming stripped 4 bases from V and 5 bases from J, with 18 bases between. The CDR3 sequence is 15 residues long. Authors' analysis steps: Quantification of nucleated cells was approximated via reference gene primer amplification. The table came from immunoSEQ multiplex PCR; TCRdb's copy has only in-frame clones and leaves some out. The V and J calls and clone size are taken from that table; D and trimming were inferred from the DNA. The data show around 100,000 clones, over 75% seen once. This clonotype was obtained from a woman aged 25 to 45 with acute or convalescent COVID-19. This chain connects TRBV5-6 to TRBJ2-5, with TRBD1 as a possible D gene (7 bases). The specimen sequenced was peripheral blood. The CDR3 DNA is TGTGCCAGCAGCAACGTCAGGGGGGTAAGGGAGACCCAGTACTTC. Translated: CASSNVRGVRETQYF. The whole variable domain, filled in from reference TRBV5-6 and TRBJ2-5, reads DAGVTQSPTHLIKTRGQQVTLRCSPKSGHDTVSWYQQALGQGPQFIFQYYEEEERQRGNFPDRFSGHQFPNYSSELNVNALLLGDSALYLCASSNVRGVRETQYFGPGTRLLVL.